The subject of this entry is one T cell receptor (beta chain). This clonotype was seen repeatedly, ten times or more. Its target antigen remains unknown. The record has no base qualities; no much larger clone is one base away. Library preparation employed PCR. Sequencing was carried out with an Illumina HiSeq 2500. TCR library preparation used molecular barcoding, with unique molecular identifiers applied to normalize quantification of the TCRbeta repertoire. Using fastp at Q25 and MiXCR, TCRdb reprocessed the public reads and kept productive beta chains. Each entry merges the rows of one CDR3 protein and shows their most common DNA and genes. The sample includes about 500,000 distinct CDR3 sequences, with 32% observed a single time. 2% to 3% of the sample is in the top ten clones. V and J lose 6 bases and 3 bases, and a span of 8 bases separates them. In the germline V gene (reference sequence), CDR1 corresponds to DFQATT and CDR2 to SNEGSKA. CDR3 length: 11 amino acids, cysteine to phenylalanine. Only the CDR3 portion is preserved as DNA: 33 bases, with reading frame beginning at the first base.

This sample is drawn from a study of T-cell reconstitution after alpha-beta-depleted transplantation in children (dated by TCRdb to 2016 to 2017). Background on the whole study: T-cell immune reconstitution after TCRalphabeta/CD19-depleted allogeneic hematopoietic cell transplantation in children was quantitatively tracked in the study by means of TCR repertoire profiling.

This specimen consisted of PBMCs from the stem cell graft donor, obtained from the stem cell graft. This receptor was taken from a human donor who donated a stem cell graft to a child with aplastic anemia. The V and J segments used are TRBV20-1 and TRBJ1-1; TRBD1 is a weak D gene call, 6 bases matching. The CDR3 reads as follows: CSAEGDTEAFF. The bases are TGCAGTGCCGAGGGGGACACTGAAGCTTTCTTT.